This is a list of T cell receptor beta chains from one sample in a study of T cell responses to AZD1222 COVID-19 vaccine. TCRdb's table, derived via immunoSEQ multiplex PCR, lists solely in-frame clones and lacks some. This table has 110,000 to 150,000 clones, more than 85% appearing once. The source was peripheral blood, collected on day 0 of AZD1222 vaccination. The receptor source for this set is an adult in good health. CDR3s include the opening cysteine and the closing phenylalanine or tryptophan. The order of the fields is D gene, clone size, J gene, CDR3 length, V gene, CDR3 protein, CDR3 DNA. A D gene is named only where the DNA matches it firmly. Size tells how often a clone was seen (once, few, many) or the class of an expanded clone, and some rows leave it out.

D: .; size: .; J: TRBJ1-1; length: 17; V: TRBV3-1/TRBV3-2; CDR3: CASSPFPLREENTEAFF; DNA: TGTGCCAGCAGCCCCTTCCCGCTCCGGGAGGAGAACACTGAAGCTTTCTTT
D: TRBD2; size: once; J: TRBJ2-1; length: 16; V: TRBV5-8; CDR3: CASSTGLAGGYNEQFF; DNA: TGTGCCAGCAGCACGGGACTAGCGGGGGGCTACAATGAGCAGTTCTTC
D: .; size: .; J: TRBJ1-1; length: 14; V: TRBV3-1/TRBV3-2; CDR3: CASSQGAGERKAFF; DNA: TGTGCCAGCAGCCAAGGGGCAGGGGAGAGGAAAGCTTTCTTT
D: TRBD1; size: .; J: TRBJ1-2; length: 13; V: TRBV12-3/TRBV12-4; CDR3: CASSRPTGYGYTF; DNA: TGTGCCAGCAGCCGACCGACAGGGTATGGCTACACCTTC
D: .; size: .; J: TRBJ1-1; length: 11; V: TRBV28; CDR3: CASGTNTEAFF; DNA: TGTGCCAGTGGAACGAACACTGAAGCTTTCTTT
D: TRBD1; size: .; J: TRBJ2-4; length: 16; V: TRBV28; CDR3: CASSFQGQGVENIQYF; DNA: TGTGCCAGCAGTTTCCAGGGACAGGGGGTTGAAAACATTCAGTACTTC
D: .; size: once; J: TRBJ1-6; length: 18; V: TRBV21-1; CDR3: CASSKDRPRGHYNSPLHF; DNA: TGTGCCAGCAGCAAAGATCGACCTCGGGGACACTATAATTCACCCCTCCACTTT
D: TRBD1; size: .; J: TRBJ1-5; length: 16; V: TRBV15; CDR3: CATSRDGQGRTQPQHF; DNA: TGTGCCACCAGCAGAGACGGACAGGGAAGGACTCAGCCCCAGCATTTT
D: .; size: .; J: TRBJ1-2; length: 15; V: TRBV7-2; CDR3: CASSLEVSRGYGYTF; DNA: TGTGCCAGCAGCTTAGAGGTCTCCAGGGGATACGGCTACACCTTC
D: .; size: once; J: TRBJ1-4; length: 15; V: TRBV6-6; CDR3: CASSPGLRVGEKLFF; DNA: TGTGCCAGCAGTCCCGGTCTCAGGGTAGGGGAGAAACTGTTTTTT
D: .; size: .; J: TRBJ2-7; length: 15; V: TRBV11-3; CDR3: CASSLDSYSSYEQYF; DNA: TGTGCCAGCAGCTTAGACAGTTATAGCTCCTACGAGCAGTACTTC
D: .; size: .; J: TRBJ1-2; length: 15; V: TRBV18; CDR3: CASSNGRSLLGGYTF; DNA: TGTGCCAGCTCCAACGGGAGGTCTCTCCTTGGGGGCTACACCTTC
D: .; size: .; J: TRBJ1-1; length: 14; V: TRBV14; CDR3: CASSQEITGKTAFF; DNA: TGTGCCAGCAGCCAAGAAATTACCGGGAAGACAGCTTTCTTT
D: .; size: .; J: TRBJ1-5; length: 12; V: TRBV12-3/TRBV12-4; CDR3: CASSSVPQPQHF; DNA: TGTGCCAGCAGTTCGGTGCCTCAGCCCCAGCATTTT
D: .; size: few; J: TRBJ1-5; length: 18; V: TRBV18; CDR3: CASSPPVGQSEGNQPQHF; DNA: TGTGCCAGCTCACCACCGGTGGGGCAGTCGGAGGGCAATCAGCCCCAGCATTTT
D: TRBD1; size: .; J: TRBJ2-1; length: 16; V: TRBV28; CDR3: CASNTRDRAPYNEQFF; DNA: TGTGCCAGCAATACAAGGGACAGGGCACCCTACAATGAGCAGTTCTTC
D: TRBD1; size: .; J: TRBJ2-7; length: 15; V: TRBV18; CDR3: CASSPGPTGAYEQYF; DNA: TGTGCCAGCTCACCAGGCCCGACAGGGGCTTACGAGCAGTACTTC
D: TRBD1; size: .; J: TRBJ2-7; length: 15; V: TRBV5-1; CDR3: CASSLAYSRDRVRYF; DNA: TGCGCCAGCAGCTTGGCCTACAGCCGGGACAGGGTAAGGTACTTC
D: .; size: .; J: TRBJ2-7; length: 13; V: TRBV11-2; CDR3: CASSKEYGYEQYF; DNA: TGTGCCAGCAGTAAGGAGTACGGCTACGAGCAGTACTTC
D: .; size: .; J: TRBJ2-2; length: 16; V: TRBV4-1; CDR3: CASSQGAGAYTGELFF; DNA: TGCGCCAGCAGCCAAGGCGCGGGGGCGTACACCGGGGAGCTGTTTTTT
D: .; size: .; J: TRBJ1-1; length: 16; V: TRBV18; CDR3: CASSQGAQGSGTEAFF; DNA: TGTGCCAGCTCCCAAGGAGCTCAGGGGTCGGGCACTGAAGCTTTCTTT
D: .; size: .; J: TRBJ1-2; length: 12; V: TRBV12-5; CDR3: CASAELTHGYTF; DNA: TGTGCTAGTGCAGAGCTGACCCATGGCTACACCTTC
D: .; size: .; J: TRBJ1-1; length: 13; V: TRBV7-3; CDR3: CASSLQGSTEAFF; DNA: TGTGCCAGCAGCTTACAGGGAAGCACTGAAGCTTTCTTT
D: TRBD1; size: .; J: TRBJ1-5; length: 15; V: TRBV7-6; CDR3: CASSLAVTGNQPQHF; DNA: TGTGCCAGCAGCTTAGCAGTGACAGGGAATCAGCCCCAGCATTTT
D: TRBD1; size: .; J: TRBJ1-1; length: 12; V: TRBV29-1; CDR3: CSVGQVNTEAFF; DNA: TGCAGCGTGGGACAGGTTAACACTGAAGCTTTCTTT
D: .; size: .; J: TRBJ2-7; length: 13; V: TRBV19; CDR3: CASSNGGIDEQYF; DNA: TGTGCCAGTAGTAACGGGGGCATCGACGAGCAGTACTTC
D: TRBD1; size: few; J: TRBJ1-6; length: 16; V: TRBV5-4; CDR3: CASNVNRQGANSPLHF; DNA: TGTGCCAGCAACGTTAACCGACAGGGGGCAAATTCACCCCTCCACTTT
D: .; size: .; J: TRBJ1-3; length: 16; V: TRBV27; CDR3: CASRPAGAPSGNTIYF; DNA: TGTGCCAGCAGACCCGCAGGGGCCCCCTCTGGAAACACCATATATTTT
D: .; size: once; J: TRBJ2-7; length: 12; V: TRBV19; CDR3: CASGTGPYEQYF; DNA: TGTGCCAGCGGGACGGGCCCCTACGAGCAGTACTTC
D: .; size: once; J: TRBJ2-3; length: 13; V: TRBV7-2; CDR3: CASSLTIKDTQYF; DNA: TGTGCCAGCAGCTTGACAATAAAGGATACGCAGTATTTT
D: .; size: .; J: TRBJ2-1; length: 16; V: TRBV12-5; CDR3: CASGLTTFRDYNEQFF; DNA: TGTGCTAGTGGTTTGACGACTTTCCGGGACTACAATGAGCAGTTCTTC
D: .; size: .; J: TRBJ2-2; length: 18; V: TRBV18; CDR3: CASSPPVAGAITSGELFF; DNA: TGTGCCAGCTCACCACCGGTTGCAGGGGCAATCACAAGCGGGGAGCTGTTTTTT
D: TRBD1; size: .; J: TRBJ1-1; length: 14; V: TRBV6-5; CDR3: CASSSTGGDTEAFF; DNA: TGTGCCAGCAGCTCGACAGGGGGAGACACTGAAGCTTTCTTT
D: .; size: .; J: TRBJ1-3; length: 13; V: TRBV19; CDR3: CASRRNTGNTIYF; DNA: TGTGCCAGTAGACGGAACACAGGAAACACCATATATTTT
D: .; size: .; J: TRBJ1-1; length: 12; V: TRBV5-6; CDR3: CASSLGAPEAFF; DNA: TGTGCCAGCAGCTTGGGGGCCCCTGAAGCTTTCTTT
D: .; size: .; J: TRBJ1-5; length: 13; V: TRBV1; CDR3: CTSSQLVHQPQHF; DNA: TGCACCAGCAGCCAACTCGTCCATCAGCCCCAGCATTTT
D: TRBD1; size: .; J: TRBJ2-1; length: 16; V: TRBV11-2; CDR3: CASSLQGIGTYNEQFF; DNA: TGTGCCAGCAGCCTACAGGGGATTGGGACCTACAATGAGCAGTTCTTC
D: TRBD1; size: few; J: TRBJ1-3; length: 14; V: TRBV29-1; CDR3: CSVGGQASGNTIYF; DNA: TGCAGCGTCGGAGGACAGGCCTCTGGAAACACCATATATTTT
D: TRBD2; size: .; J: TRBJ2-1; length: 17; V: TRBV19; CDR3: CASSIGDSGGTYNEQFF; DNA: TGTGCCAGTAGTATAGGTGATAGCGGGGGAACTTACAATGAGCAGTTCTTC
D: .; size: .; J: TRBJ1-2; length: 15; V: TRBV7-9; CDR3: CASSLVSLDSNGYTF; DNA: TGTGCCAGCAGCTTAGTGTCCCTGGACAGCAATGGCTACACCTTC
D: .; size: .; J: TRBJ2-2; length: 14; V: TRBV27; CDR3: CASSLSPTRGELFF; DNA: TGTGCCAGCAGTTTATCGCCTACCAGGGGGGAGCTGTTTTTT
D: .; size: .; J: TRBJ1-1; length: 16; V: TRBV4-1; CDR3: CASSQGGVGMNTEAFF; DNA: TGCGCCAGCAGCCAAGGGGGGGTGGGGATGAACACTGAAGCTTTCTTT
D: TRBD2; size: .; J: TRBJ2-7; length: 17; V: TRBV5-5; CDR3: CASSRPGTSGGAYEQYF; DNA: TGTGCCAGCAGCCGTCCCGGGACTAGCGGGGGGGCCTACGAGCAGTACTTC
D: TRBD1; size: .; J: TRBJ1-6; length: 16; V: TRBV2; CDR3: CASRGTESSYNSPLHF; DNA: TGTGCCAGCAGGGGGACAGAGAGCTCCTATAATTCACCCCTCCACTTT
D: TRBD1; size: few; J: TRBJ2-1; length: 15; V: TRBV6-5; CDR3: CASSTDRGPTNEQFF; DNA: TGTGCCAGCAGTACCGACAGGGGGCCCACCAATGAGCAGTTCTTC
D: TRBD2; size: .; J: TRBJ2-3; length: 15; V: TRBV3-1/TRBV3-2; CDR3: CASSYGTSGTDTQYF; DNA: TGTGCCAGCAGTTACGGGACTAGCGGAACAGATACGCAGTATTTT
D: .; size: .; J: TRBJ1-5; length: 14; V: TRBV28; CDR3: CASSFGRSNQPQHF; DNA: TGTGCCAGCAGTTTTGGTCGGAGCAATCAGCCCCAGCATTTT
D: .; size: .; J: TRBJ2-1; length: 14; V: TRBV5-1; CDR3: CASMFRAGTDEQFF; DNA: TGCGCCAGCATGTTCCGCGCGGGCACGGATGAGCAGTTCTTC
D: .; size: .; J: TRBJ1-5; length: 13; V: TRBV7-9; CDR3: CASSSSGNQPQHF; DNA: TGTGCCAGCAGCTCGTCGGGGAACCAGCCCCAGCATTTT
D: .; size: once; J: TRBJ1-5; length: 14; V: TRBV12-5; CDR3: CASGSEDSHQPQHF; DNA: TGTGCTAGTGGTTCAGAGGACAGTCATCAGCCCCAGCATTTT
D: .; size: once; J: TRBJ1-5; length: 13; V: TRBV5-5; CDR3: CASSFRPDQPQHF; DNA: TGTGCCAGCAGCTTCAGACCGGATCAGCCCCAGCATTTT
D: .; size: .; J: TRBJ1-6; length: 12; V: TRBV20-1; CDR3: CSASRDTRPLHF; DNA: TGCAGTGCTAGTAGGGACACCAGACCCCTCCACTTT
D: .; size: .; J: TRBJ1-5; length: 14; V: TRBV9; CDR3: CASSPSSSNQPQHF; DNA: TGTGCCAGCAGCCCCTCCTCCAGCAATCAGCCCCAGCATTTT
D: .; size: .; J: TRBJ1-6; length: 15; V: TRBV27; CDR3: CASRGAGSINSPLHF; DNA: TGTGCCAGCAGGGGAGCGGGTAGTATTAATTCACCCCTCCACTTT
D: .; size: .; J: TRBJ2-2; length: 16; V: TRBV2; CDR3: CASSEYRTANTGELFF; DNA: TGTGCCAGCAGTGAATACAGGACGGCGAACACCGGGGAGCTGTTTTTT
D: .; size: .; J: TRBJ1-3; length: 14; V: TRBV6-5; CDR3: CASDQGHSGNTIYF; DNA: TGTGCCAGTGACCAGGGACACTCTGGAAACACCATATATTTT
D: .; size: .; J: TRBJ2-4; length: 14; V: TRBV5-4; CDR3: CASSFVGDGSIQYF; DNA: TGTGCCAGCAGCTTCGTCGGCGATGGGAGCATTCAGTACTTC
D: .; size: .; J: TRBJ1-6; length: 15; V: TRBV7-9; CDR3: CASSARDGNNSPLHF; DNA: TGTGCCAGCAGCGCCCGGGACGGAAATAATTCACCCCTCCACTTT
D: .; size: .; J: TRBJ1-4; length: 13; V: TRBV30; CDR3: CAWSVNSNEKLFF; DNA: TGTGCCTGGAGTGTAAACAGCAATGAAAAACTGTTTTTT